The 24 T cell receptor beta chains given below trace back to one sample, sequenced in a study of a mutant IDH1 vaccine in newly diagnosed glioma. Time point meaning: week 35, safety follow-up. With topical imiquimod, each dose of the vaccine consisted of 300 ug of mutant IDH1 20-mer peptide. Only in-frame clones appear in the TCRdb table, and some are missing; sequencing was by immunoSEQ multiplex PCR. The data contain tens of thousands of clones, around 81% of them seen just once; the ten biggest clones take up under 6%. Their antigens are not known. The input for sequencing was PBMCs, taken from a glioma patient whose treatment included an IDH1 peptide vaccine. These receptors were taken from a man between 40 and 49 years old with glioma.

The chain recombines TRBV15 with TRBJ1-2; D not resolved. V was shortened by 0 bases and J by 4 bases, with 12 bases between the two germline ends. Germline CDR1 reads LNHNV; CDR2 reads YYDKDF (reference sequence). This CDR3 is 15 amino acids long. The CDR3 DNA reads as TGTGCCACCAGCAGAGATCTTAGGGAACCCTATGGCTACACCTTC. Translation gives CATSRDLREPYGYTF.

This clone was found a few times. This chain connects TRBV11-1 to TRBJ2-2; TRBD1 agrees at 8 bases. The V gene's germline CDR1 is SGHAT and CDR2 FQDESV (reference sequence). Trimming removed 0 bases from V and 4 bases from J; junction bases left unmatched: 1. CDR3 length: 15 residues. CDR3 in DNA: TGTGCCAGCAGCTTAGCGGGACAGGTCACCGGGGAGCTGTTTTTT. Translating gives CASSLAGQVTGELFF.

This clone occurred a few times. The DNA for the CDR3 is TGTGCCATCAGTGAGGAAGTACGGGGCTTGGAGGGCTACACCTTC. Amino acids: CAISEEVRGLEGYTF. This sequence joins TRBV10-3 and TRBJ1-2; D is perhaps TRBD1 (5 bases). This CDR3 has 15 residues. V shed 2 bases and J shed 8 bases, with 18 bases lying between them. In germline, CDR1 is ENHRY, CDR2 SYGVKD.

The rearrangement links TRBV19 to TRBJ2-4; 7 positions match TRBD2. J lost 2 bases, V lost 4 bases, and 8 bases had no gene match. Germline assignment: CDR1 LNHDA and CDR2 SQIVND (reference sequence). There are 16 residues in the CDR3. In nucleotides, the CDR3 is TGTGCCAGTAGTAGGGATCCGCGGGAGACCAAAAACATTCAGTACTTC. Its translation is CASSRDPRETKNIQYF.

The sample holds a few counts of this clone. The chain carries TRBV19 and TRBJ1-5; D unclear. This CDR3 contains 13 residues. V dropped 1 base and J dropped 6 bases, with 7 bases sitting between them. In germline, CDR1 is LNHDA, CDR2 SQIVND (reference sequence). CDR3 DNA: TGTGCCAGTAGTATAGGTAAGGCTCAGCCCCAGCATTTT. Translated, it gives CASSIGKAQPQHF.

The rearrangement joins TRBV28 to TRBJ1-4; 8 bases line up with TRBD1. The V gene's germline CDR1 is MDHEN and CDR2 SYDVKM. Germline trimming cut 4 bases from V and 0 bases from J; bases unmatched to any gene: 7. The CDR3 is 17 amino acids. CDR3 loop: CASSSDRAHPTNEKLFF. The CDR3 nucleotides are TGTGCCAGCAGTTCGGACAGGGCCCACCCAACTAATGAAAAACTGTTTTTT. Supplemented by reference TRBV28 and TRBJ1-4, the full variable domain reads DVKVTQSSRYLVKRTGEKVFLECVQDMDHENMFWYRQDPGLGLRLIYFSYDVKMKEKGDIPEGYSVSREKKERFSLILESASTNQTSMYLCASSSDRAHPTNEKLFFGSGTQLSVL.

The chain joins TRBV30 to TRBJ2-2; 9 nucleotides line up with TRBD1. Trimming took 7 bases from V and 7 from J; bases not matched to a gene: 19. The CDR3 has 17 residues. CDR1 and CDR2 (germline): GTSNPN, SVGIG (reference sequence). CDR3 nucleotides: TGTGCCTCCCCCAACTGGGACAGGGCGGACTCTGACGGGGAGCTGTTTTTT. It translates to CASPNWDRADSDGELFF. Full variable domain (remainder filled in from reference TRBV30 and TRBJ2-2): SQTIHQWPATLVQPVGSPLSLECTVEGTSNPNLYWYRQAAGRGLQLLFYSVGIGQISSEVPQNLSASRPQDRQFILSSKKLLLSDSGFYLCASPNWDRADSDGELFFGEGSRLTVL.

J is TRBJ2-1 and V is TRBV11-2; the D is unclear. Trimming removed 1 base at V and 7 bases at J, with 5 bases between. Germline CDR1 and CDR2: SGHAT and FQNNGV. The CDR3 length is 12 residues. The DNA of the CDR3 is TGTGCCAGCAGCTTAGGGTCTAATGAGCAGTTCTTC. Translation gives CASSLGSNEQFF.

This chain joins TRBV7-8 and TRBJ2-7; TRBD2 might be the D (5 bases). The CDR3 has 15 amino acids. Germline CDR1 reads SGHVS; CDR2 reads FQNEAQ. V was clipped by 0 bases and J by 6 bases, with 15 bases between them. In nucleotides, the CDR3 is TGTGCCAGCAGCTTAGCCCACCCGGCGGGTGCCGAGCAGTACTTC. This codes for CASSLAHPAGAEQYF.

The CDR3 sequence: CASSRKAVMPEAFF. The CDR3 DNA reads as TGTGCCAGCAGTCGAAAGGCAGTAATGCCTGAAGCTTTCTTT. The chain combines TRBV6-5 with TRBJ1-1; no definite D call. CDR3 length: 14 residues. The V gene lost 5 bases and the J gene lost 6 bases, with 16 bases spanning the gap. Germline V gene sequence: CDR1 MNHEY, CDR2 SVGAGI.

This chain connects TRBV30 to TRBJ1-3, with D uncertain. Trimming took 5 bases from V and 0 from J, leaving 8 bases between them. The V gene's germline CDR1 is GTSNPN and CDR2 SVGIG (reference sequence). The CDR3 runs to 13 residues. The CDR3 coding sequence is TGTGCCTGGCAACAGAGCTCTGGAAACACCATATATTTT. Amino acids: CAWQQSSGNTIYF.

The chain employs TRBV10-2 and TRBJ1-1, with D perhaps matching TRBD1 (5 bases). Germline V CDR1 and CDR2: WSHSY, SAAADI. The V end was cut by 6 bases, the J end by 2 bases, with 13 bases between. The CDR3 spans 14 residues. CDR3 bases: TGCGCCAGCAGCCAGGGAGGGGCCAACACTGAAGCTTTCTTT. Translation gives CASSQGGANTEAFF.

The V call is TRBV10-3, the J call TRBJ2-7, with TRBD2 matching over 8 bases. Germline V gene data show CDR1 as ENHRY and CDR2 as SYGVKD. V shed 3 bases and J 0 bases; nucleotides not matched to a gene: 13. The CDR3 totals 18 residues. Here the CDR3 reads CAISDPWVAGLSSYEQYF. CDR3 sequence (DNA): TGTGCCATCAGTGATCCCTGGGTAGCGGGGCTTAGCTCCTACGAGCAGTACTTC.

V and J are TRBV30 and TRBJ1-6, with D uncertain. V was cut by 2 bases and J by 0 bases, with 5 bases left in between. Germline lookup yields CDR1 GTSNPN and CDR2 SVGIG (reference sequence). The CDR3 consists of 14 residues. DNA for the CDR3: TGTGCCTGGAGTTTGGACTCCTATAATTCACCCCTCCACTTT. Translated: CAWSLDSYNSPLHF.

V usage is TRBV30 and J usage is TRBJ2-5; the match to TRBD2 covers 9 bases. With 0 bases clipped from V and 3 bases from J, the junction kept 2 bases outside the gene matches. CDR3 length equals 14 residues. CDR1 and CDR2 from the germline V gene are GTSNPN and SVGIG (reference sequence). The DNA for the CDR3 is TGTGCCTGGAGTGTCGCTAGCGGGAAAGAGACCCAGTACTTC. As protein: CAWSVASGKETQYF.

This clone was recorded a few times. This chain uses TRBV19 with TRBJ1-5; 10 nucleotides agree with TRBD1. Trimming removed 5 bases from V and 5 bases from J; junction bases left unmatched: 0. The CDR3 is 13 amino acids. Per the germline V gene, CDR1 is LNHDA and CDR2 is SQIVND (reference sequence). The CDR3 here is CASSGTGDQPQHF. For the CDR3, the DNA is TGTGCCAGTAGTGGGACAGGGGATCAGCCCCAGCATTTT.

In its sample, this clone was seen once. The V and J genes are TRBV5-1 and TRBJ1-2; D is ambiguous. Germline V gene data show CDR1 as SGHRS and CDR2 as YFSETQ. The CDR3 extends over 14 amino acids. V dropped 5 bases and J dropped 3 bases, with 14 bases sitting between them. CDR3 protein: CASSDKALDYGYTF. In DNA form, the CDR3 reads TGCGCCAGCAGTGATAAGGCTCTTGACTATGGCTACACCTTC.

The rearrangement joins TRBV6-1 to TRBJ2-3, with D possibly being TRBD1 (6 bases). The germline CDR1 and CDR2 sequences are MNHNS and SASEGT. The CDR3 extends over 13 amino acids. V lost 3 bases and J 3 bases, leaving 7 bases between the germline ends. Here the CDR3 DNA reads TGTGCCAGCAGTGATGGACAGACAGATACGCAGTATTTT. This codes for CASSDGQTDTQYF.

The CDR3 is CASSQDRREGSYEQYF. CDR3 nucleotide sequence: TGTGCCAGCAGCCAAGATCGACGGGAGGGCTCCTACGAGCAGTACTTC. V usage is TRBV4-2 and J usage is TRBJ2-7; TRBD2 matches 8 bases. The V and J ends lost 0 bases and 0 bases, in that order; junction bases with no gene match: 4. Germline loops: CDR1 LGHNA, CDR2 YNFKEQ. The CDR3 totals 16 residues.

The V call is TRBV7-2, the J call TRBJ2-7, with unresolved D. This CDR3 is 15 amino acids long. The ends were cut back, 2 bases at V and 4 bases at J, with 15 bases in the middle. Germline CDR1 reads SGHTA; CDR2 reads FQGNSA. In DNA, the CDR3 is TGTGCCAGCAGCTTATATCCCCGGGCCCCGTACGAGCAGTACTTC. It yields the protein CASSLYPRAPYEQYF.

The chain joins TRBV7-8 to TRBJ1-1; the D is unclear. This CDR3 spans 16 amino acids. Trimming took 0 bases from V and 5 from J, leaving 16 bases between them. Germline V gives CDR1 SGHVS, CDR2 FQNEAQ. CDR3 sequence (DNA): TGTGCCAGCAGCTTAGCGGCAAGTGGAGAAAGGACTGAAGCTTTCTTT. Its protein product is CASSLAASGERTEAFF.

The rearrangement uses TRBV10-1 and TRBJ2-5; 13 bases align to TRBD2. There are 16 residues in the CDR3. Germline CDR1 and CDR2: WNHNN and SYGVQD (reference sequence). V gave up 5 bases and J gave up 4 bases; unmatched junction bases: 7. DNA for the CDR3: TGCGCCAGCAGTCTGACTAGCGGGGGGTCGGGAGAGACCCAGTACTTC. This encodes CASSLTSGGSGETQYF.

The chain joins TRBV5-4 to TRBJ1-1; 10 bases line up with TRBD1. The V gene's germline CDR1 is SGHNT and CDR2 YYREEE (reference sequence). The CDR3 consists of 14 residues. V was clipped by 4 bases and J by 3 bases; unmatched bases: 3. CDR3 coding DNA: TGTGCCAGCAGCACGGGGACAGGGGACACTGAAGCTTTCTTT. Translating gives CASSTGTGDTEAFF.

The chain has TRBV4-3 and TRBJ2-3; the D call may be TRBD1 or TRBD2 (6 bases each). Looked up from germline, CDR1 is LGHNA and CDR2 is YSLEER. This CDR3 is built from 19 residues. V was trimmed by 0 bases and J by 1 base, leaving 20 bases between them. The CDR3 region has the DNA TGCGCCAGCAGCCAAGATATAAACGGGGTGGGGGGCCGCACAGATACGCAGTATTTT. It yields the protein CASSQDINGVGGRTDTQYF.